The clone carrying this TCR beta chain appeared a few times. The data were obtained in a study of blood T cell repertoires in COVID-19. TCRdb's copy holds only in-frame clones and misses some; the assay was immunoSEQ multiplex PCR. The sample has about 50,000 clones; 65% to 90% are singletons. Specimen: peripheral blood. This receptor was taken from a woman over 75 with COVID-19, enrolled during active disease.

CDR3 residues: CASSLVGTGRNSPLHF. CDR3 DNA sequence: TGCGCCAGCAGCTTGGTTGGGACAGGCCGTAATTCACCCCTCCACTTT. The chain combines TRBV5-1 with TRBJ1-6, with 8 bases identical to TRBD1. CDR1 SGHRS and CDR2 YFSETQ come from the germline V gene. The CDR3 consists of 16 residues. The ends lost 0 bases at V and 6 bases at J; junction bases unmatched: 5.